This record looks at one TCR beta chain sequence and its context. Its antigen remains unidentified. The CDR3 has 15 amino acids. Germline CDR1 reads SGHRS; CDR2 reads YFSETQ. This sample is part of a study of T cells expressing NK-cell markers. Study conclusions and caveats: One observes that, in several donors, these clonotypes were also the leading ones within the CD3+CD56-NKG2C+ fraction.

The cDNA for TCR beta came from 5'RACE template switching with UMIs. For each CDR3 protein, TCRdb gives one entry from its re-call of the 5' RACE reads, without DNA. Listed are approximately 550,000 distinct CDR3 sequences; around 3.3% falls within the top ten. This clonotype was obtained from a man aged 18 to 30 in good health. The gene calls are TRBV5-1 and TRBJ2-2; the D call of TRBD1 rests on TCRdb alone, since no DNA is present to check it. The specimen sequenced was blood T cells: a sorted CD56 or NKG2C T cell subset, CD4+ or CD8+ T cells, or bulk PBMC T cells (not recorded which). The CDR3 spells CASSPLPGHSGELFF.